This T cell receptor beta chain stems from a study of T cell changes during pregnancy in multiple sclerosis. CDR3 length: 16 amino acids. Per the germline V gene, CDR1 is LGHNA and CDR2 is YNFKEQ. V shed 1 base and J 5 bases; nucleotides not matched to a gene: 4. Libraries were prepared by immunoSEQ multiplex PCR; TCRdb keeps only in-frame clonotypes and omits some of them. The sample carries tens of thousands of clones, over 80% recorded once. The sequence was collected from a female donor in good health, enrolled as a control in a pregnancy study. Specimen: peripheral blood, collected in the second trimester of pregnancy. The chain employs TRBV4-2 and TRBJ2-5; 13 bases line up with TRBD2. The DNA for the CDR3 is TGTGCCAGCAGCCAAGGGACTAGCGGGGGTATGGAGACCCAGTACTTC. This gives the protein CASSQGTSGGMETQYF.